Sequencing of this TCR beta chain was carried out in a study of shared T cell receptors in the human thymus. Germline CDR1 and CDR2: LGHNA and YSLEER. The CDR3 runs 17 residues. V shed 0 bases and J shed 4 bases, with 16 bases lying between them. The repertoire was sequenced with immunoSEQ multiplex PCR; TCRdb's copy has only in-frame clones and lacks some. Among hundreds of thousands of clones, around 87% were seen once, and the ten largest hold 0.0094%. These same records also appear under a second study, on human thymus T cells.

The J gene is TRBJ1-3, the V gene TRBV4-3; D gene unclear. This sequence originates from a boy under three years old with a congenital heart defect. Sequencing used thymocytes. CDR3 nucleotides: TGCGCCAGCAGCCAAGAAAGTCCTGGGCCGAAAGGAAACACCATATATTTT. It specifies CASSQESPGPKGNTIYF.